Included here is one T cell receptor beta chain sequence, with context. Trimming shortened V by 5 bases and J by 2 bases, and 19 bases separated the two germline ends. The CDR3 runs 16 residues. From germline, CDR1 is SEHNR and CDR2 FQNEAQ (reference sequence). The data originate from a study of somatic mutations in cytotoxic T cells in rheumatoid arthritis. As for the study in general: Patient blood (approximately 30 ml EDTA) was taken immediately after diagnosis and before treatment.

Clones were read by immunoSEQ multiplex PCR, and TCRdb kept only the in-frame ones, dropping some. The sample includes around 6,800 clones, 74% seen only once; the top ten take roughly a sixth. The chain links TRBV7-9 to TRBJ2-7; possible D gene TRBD2, 5 bases. This TCR derives from an adult with rheumatoid arthritis. What was sequenced was CD8+ T cells sorted from blood. The CDR3 protein is CASSDLRTLRAYEQYF. The DNA for the CDR3 is TGTGCCAGCAGCGACCTCCGGACCTTGAGGGCCTACGAGCAGTACTTC.